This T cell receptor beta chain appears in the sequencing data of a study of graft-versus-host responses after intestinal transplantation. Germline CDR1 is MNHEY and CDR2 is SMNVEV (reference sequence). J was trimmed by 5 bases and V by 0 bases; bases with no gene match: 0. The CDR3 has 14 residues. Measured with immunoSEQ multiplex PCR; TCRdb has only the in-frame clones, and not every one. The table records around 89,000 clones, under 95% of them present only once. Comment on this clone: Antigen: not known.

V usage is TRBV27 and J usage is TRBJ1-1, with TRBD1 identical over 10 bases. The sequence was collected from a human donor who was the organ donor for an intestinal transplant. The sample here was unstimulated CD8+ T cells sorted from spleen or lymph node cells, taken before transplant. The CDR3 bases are TGTGCCAGCAGTTTATCGGGACAGGGGACTGAAGCTTTCTTT. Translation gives CASSLSGQGTEAFF.